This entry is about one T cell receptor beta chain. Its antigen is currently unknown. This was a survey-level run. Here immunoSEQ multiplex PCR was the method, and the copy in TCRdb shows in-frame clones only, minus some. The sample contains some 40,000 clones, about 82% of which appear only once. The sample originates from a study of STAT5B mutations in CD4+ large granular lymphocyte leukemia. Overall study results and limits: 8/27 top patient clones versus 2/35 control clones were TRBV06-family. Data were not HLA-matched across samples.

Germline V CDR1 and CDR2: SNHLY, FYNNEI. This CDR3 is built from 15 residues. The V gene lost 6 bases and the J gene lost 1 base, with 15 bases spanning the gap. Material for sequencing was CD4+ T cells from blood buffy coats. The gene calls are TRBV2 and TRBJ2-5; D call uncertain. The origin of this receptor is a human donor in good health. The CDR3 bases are TGTGCCAGCAGCAGACAACTCCCTCTCCAAGAGACCCAGTACTTC. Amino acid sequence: CASSRQLPLQETQYF. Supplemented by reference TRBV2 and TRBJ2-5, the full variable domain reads EPEVTQTPSHQVTQMGQEVILRCVPISNHLYFYWYRQILGQKVEFLVSFYNNEISEKSEIFDDQFSVERPDGSNFTLKIRSTKLEDSAMYFCASSRQLPLQETQYFGPGTRLLVL.